Listed below are T cell receptor beta chains from one sample, sequenced in a study of cytomegalovirus exposure and HLA in healthy donors. Only in-frame clones appear in the TCRdb table, and some are missing; sequencing was by immunoSEQ multiplex PCR. The data contain about 160,000 clones, 70% to 90% of them seen just once; the ten biggest clones take up more than 2%. What was sequenced was PBMCs. These receptors all stem from a man younger than 35 in good health and CMV-seropositive. CDR3s include the opening cysteine and the closing phenylalanine or tryptophan. The D gene is left open where the match is weak.

d_gene	v_gene	j_gene	CDR3nt	CDR3aa
TRBD2	TRBV29-1	TRBJ2-1	TGCAGCATCATGATGGTACGGGGGGGTAACAATGAGCAGTTCTTC	CSIMMVRGGNNEQFF
.	TRBV28	TRBJ1-6	TGTGCCAGCAGTACTGGGACGGGGGGGGAAGTTTCACCCCTCCACTTT	CASSTGTGGEVSPLHF
TRBD1	TRBV27	TRBJ1-1	TGTGCCAGCAGTTTAAGGGTCGGAGGGGGCAACACTGAAGCTTTCTTT	CASSLRVGGGNTEAFF
TRBD2	TRBV5-1	TRBJ2-3	TGCGCCAGCAGACCCGCGACTAGCGGGGGGGGCACAGATACGCAGTATTTT	CASRPATSGGGTDTQYF
.	TRBV19	TRBJ1-2	TGTGCCAGTAGCCCTACCAGGGCCAGGGTGGATGGCTACACCTTC	CASSPTRARVDGYTF
.	TRBV4-1	TRBJ2-3	TGCGCCAGCAGCCAGGGCGCGACAGATACGCAGTATTTT	CASSQGATDTQYF
TRBD1	TRBV10-3	TRBJ2-3	TGTGCCATCAATCTCGGACAGGGGTTGACAGATACGCAGTATTTT	CAINLGQGLTDTQYF
.	TRBV29-1	TRBJ2-3	TGCAGCGTTGGGGGGGGCGGTACAGATACGCAGTATTTT	CSVGGGGTDTQYF
.	TRBV6-6	TRBJ2-6	TGTGCCAGCTTTTCCTCGACTGGGGCCAACGGCCTGACTTTC	CASFSSTGANGLTF
.	TRBV11-3	TRBJ1-6	TGTGCCAGCAGCTTTATGAGTAATTCACCCCTCCACTTT	CASSFMSNSPLHF
TRBD1	TRBV4-3	TRBJ2-1	TGCGCCAGCAGCCAAGGTGGAGACAGGGGGTACGTAAGTGAGCAGTTCTTC	CASSQGGDRGYVSEQFF
TRBD1	TRBV13	TRBJ1-1	TGTGCCAGCAGCCCAGGACAGGTAATGAACACTGAAGCTTTCTTT	CASSPGQVMNTEAFF
.	TRBV6-5	TRBJ1-4	TGTGCCAGCAGTTACTCGAAAGGCGGTTTAGGTGAAAAACTGTTTTTT	CASSYSKGGLGEKLFF
.	TRBV29-1	TRBJ1-5	TGCAGCGTCCTAGGGCAAGGGGGGGGGCAGCCCCAGCATTTT	CSVLGQGGGQPQHF
TRBD1	TRBV6-1	TRBJ2-1	TGTGCCAGCAGTGCCTTACAGGGGAATGAGCAGTTCTTC	CASSALQGNEQFF
.	TRBV14	TRBJ1-4	TGTGCCAGCAGCCTGGCTGAAAAACTGTTTTTT	CASSLAEKLFF
TRBD1	TRBV2	TRBJ2-1	TGTGCCAGCAGTGACAGGGGGAGCTCCTACAATGAGCAGTTCTTC	CASSDRGSSYNEQFF